This T cell receptor beta chain was recorded in a study of control samples from healthy donors and cancer patients. Assay used: immunoSEQ multiplex PCR; TCRdb lists only in-frame clones, some missing. Here the sample spans about 230,000 clones, approximately 80% being singletons. Germline V gene data show CDR1 as MDHEN and CDR2 as SYDVKM. CDR3 length: 12 amino acids. V dropped 6 bases and J dropped 11; count of bases not matched to a gene: 9. This clone has just a few counts. The chain uses TRBV28 and TRBJ1-1; TRBD1 matches 7 bases. Input material: PBMCs. This TCR came from an older woman with lung cancer. The DNA of the CDR3 is TGTGCCAGCAGACTAAGGGGGCTAGGGGCTTTCTTT. Translating gives CASRLRGLGAFF.